This T cell receptor (beta chain) stems from a study of human T cells and chemical hapten exposure. Study-wide context: It was small differences in pooled library volume that mainly caused per-sample TCR yields to vary. Whole-study results and caveats: There was no change with DPC sensitization in TCRs above 1 in 1000 frequency.

This CDR3 contains 13 residues. Germline lookup yields CDR1 SGHKS and CDR2 YYEKEE (reference sequence). The V end lost 3 bases, the J end lost 4 bases, and 10 bases lay between the germline ends. For the library, individual cDNA molecules each received unique molecular identifiers. The authors' processing: About 97,000 TCRs per sample was the median, with a range of 23,224 to 690,600. TCRdb reanalysed the 5' RACE reads using MiXCR and keeps one entry per CDR3 protein. Here the V and J calls rest on TCRdb's processing, not on the authors' analysis. The sample holds more than 140,000 distinct CDR3 sequences, 4.1% seen once. Unfractionated whole blood served as the source for total RNA extraction. This clonotype has a count of ten or more. Antigen specificity is unknown.

This sequence joins TRBV5-5 and TRBJ1-1; D unclear. This clonotype was obtained from a female donor in good health. The chain's CDR3 is CASSSDVATEAFF. CDR3 nucleotides: TGTGCCAGCAGCTCGGACGTAGCCACTGAAGCTTTCTTT.